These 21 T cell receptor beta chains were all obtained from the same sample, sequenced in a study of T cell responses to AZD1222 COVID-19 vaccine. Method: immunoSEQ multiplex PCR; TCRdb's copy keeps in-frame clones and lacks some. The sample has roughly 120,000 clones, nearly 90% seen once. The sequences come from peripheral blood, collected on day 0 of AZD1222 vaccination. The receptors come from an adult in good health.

The CDR3 loop reads CASSVGGSNQPQHF. The CDR3 region has the DNA TGTGCCAGCAGCGTAGGAGGGAGCAATCAGCCCCAGCATTTT. The chain carries TRBV9 and TRBJ1-5; no clear D. The CDR3 loop spans 14 amino acids. The germline gives CDR1 SGDLS, CDR2 YYNGEE. The ends were cut back, 0 bases at V and 1 base at J, with 5 bases in the middle. The whole variable domain, remainder taken from reference TRBV9 and TRBJ1-5, is DSGVTQTPKHLITATGQRVTLRCSPRSGDLSVYWYQQSLDQGLQFLIQYYNGEERAKGNILERFSAQQFPDLHSELNLSSLELGDSALYFCASSVGGSNQPQHFGDGTRLSIL.

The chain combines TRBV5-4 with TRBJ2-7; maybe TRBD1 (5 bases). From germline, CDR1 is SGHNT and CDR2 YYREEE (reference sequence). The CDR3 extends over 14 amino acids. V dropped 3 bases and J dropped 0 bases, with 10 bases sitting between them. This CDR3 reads CASSWQGSSYEQYF. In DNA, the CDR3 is TGTGCCAGCAGCTGGCAGGGCAGCTCCTACGAGCAGTACTTC.

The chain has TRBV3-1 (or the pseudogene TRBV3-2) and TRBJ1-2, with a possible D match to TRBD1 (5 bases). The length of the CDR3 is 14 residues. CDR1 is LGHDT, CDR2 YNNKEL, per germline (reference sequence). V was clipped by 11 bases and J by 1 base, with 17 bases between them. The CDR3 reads CASSGGRVNYGYTF. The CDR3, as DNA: TGTGCCTCCTCCGGGGGACGGGTTAACTATGGCTACACCTTC.

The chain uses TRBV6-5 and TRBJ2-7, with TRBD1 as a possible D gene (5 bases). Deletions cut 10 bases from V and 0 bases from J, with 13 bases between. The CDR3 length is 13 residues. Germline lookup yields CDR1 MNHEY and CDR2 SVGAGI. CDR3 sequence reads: CATKLGPSYEQYF. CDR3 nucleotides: TGTGCCACCAAACTGGGGCCCTCCTACGAGCAGTACTTC.

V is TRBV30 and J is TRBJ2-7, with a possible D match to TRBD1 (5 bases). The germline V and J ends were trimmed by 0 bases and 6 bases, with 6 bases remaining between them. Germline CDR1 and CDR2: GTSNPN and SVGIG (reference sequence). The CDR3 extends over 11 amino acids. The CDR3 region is CAWSVQVEQYF. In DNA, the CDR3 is TGTGCCTGGAGTGTACAGGTCGAGCAGTACTTC.

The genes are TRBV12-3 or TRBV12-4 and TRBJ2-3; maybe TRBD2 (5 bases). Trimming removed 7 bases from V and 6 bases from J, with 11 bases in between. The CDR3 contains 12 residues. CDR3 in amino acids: CASTGEIDTQYF. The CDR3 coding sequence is TGTGCCAGCACCGGGGAGATTGATACGCAGTATTTT.

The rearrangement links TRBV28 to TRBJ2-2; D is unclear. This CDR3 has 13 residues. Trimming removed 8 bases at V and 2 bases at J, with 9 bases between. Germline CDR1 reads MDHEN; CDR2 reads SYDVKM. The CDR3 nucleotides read TGTGCCAGCGAGGTCCTTAACACCGGGGAGCTGTTTTTT. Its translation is CASEVLNTGELFF.

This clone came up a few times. DNA for the CDR3: TGTGCCAGCAGCTTACCCCAGGGGGGGGCCCACTATGGCTACACCTTC. It specifies CASSLPQGGAHYGYTF. V is TRBV7-9 and J is TRBJ1-2, with 7 bases lining up with TRBD1. With V trimmed by 2 bases and J by 3 bases, 9 bases remained unmatched. Per the germline V gene, CDR1 is SEHNR and CDR2 is FQNEAQ (reference sequence). The CDR3 sequence is 16 residues long.

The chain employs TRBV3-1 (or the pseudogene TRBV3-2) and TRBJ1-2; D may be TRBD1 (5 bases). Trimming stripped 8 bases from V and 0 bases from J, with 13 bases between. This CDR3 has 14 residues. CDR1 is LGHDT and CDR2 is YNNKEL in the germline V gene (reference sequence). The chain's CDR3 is CASDPGWANYGYTF. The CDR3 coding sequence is TGTGCCAGCGATCCAGGGTGGGCTAACTATGGCTACACCTTC.

Here the CDR3 reads CASTSLASGNEQFF. For the CDR3, the DNA is TGTGCCAGCACTTCACTGGCTAGCGGGAATGAGCAGTTCTTC. V usage is TRBV6-5 and J usage is TRBJ2-1; 8 nucleotides match TRBD2. J lost 7 bases, V lost 7 bases, and 9 bases had no gene match. CDR1 and CDR2 from the germline V gene are MNHEY and SVGAGI. The CDR3 sequence is 14 residues long.

The CDR3 spells CSVGNRQWLGYYEQYF. Written as DNA, the CDR3 is TGCAGCGTCGGAAATCGACAGTGGTTGGGCTACTACGAGCAGTACTTC. The chain joins TRBV29-1 to TRBJ2-7; possible D gene TRBD1, 5 bases. The CDR3 is made up of 16 amino acids. Germline CDR1 reads SQVTM; CDR2 reads ANQGSEA. Trimming shortened V by 6 bases and J by 3 bases, and 24 bases separated the two germline ends.

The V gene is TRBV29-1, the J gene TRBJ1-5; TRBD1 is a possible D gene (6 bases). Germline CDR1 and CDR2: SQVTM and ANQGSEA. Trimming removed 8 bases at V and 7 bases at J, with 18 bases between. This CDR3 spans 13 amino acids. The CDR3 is CSWGAGVGQPQHF. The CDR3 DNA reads TGCAGCTGGGGGGCAGGGGTAGGCCAGCCCCAGCATTTT. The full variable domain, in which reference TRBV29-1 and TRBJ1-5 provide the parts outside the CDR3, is SAVISQKPSRDICQRGTSLTIQCQVDSQVTMMFWYRQQPGQSLTLIATANQGSEATYESGFVIDKFPISRPNLTFSTLTVSNMSPEDSSIYLCSWGAGVGQPQHFGDGTRLSIL.

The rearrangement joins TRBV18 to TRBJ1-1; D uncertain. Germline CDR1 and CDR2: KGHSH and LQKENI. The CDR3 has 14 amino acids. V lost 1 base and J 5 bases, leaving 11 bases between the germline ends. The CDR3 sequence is CASSPRKGWTEAFF. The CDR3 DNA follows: TGTGCCAGCTCACCACGGAAGGGATGGACTGAAGCTTTCTTT.

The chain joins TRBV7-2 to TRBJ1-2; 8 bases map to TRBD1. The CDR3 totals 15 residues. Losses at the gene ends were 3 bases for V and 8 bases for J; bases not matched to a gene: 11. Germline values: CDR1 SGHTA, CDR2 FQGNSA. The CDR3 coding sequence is TGTGCCAGCAGCTTGGGGACAGGACCCCTTCGGGGCTACACCTTC. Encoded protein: CASSLGTGPLRGYTF.

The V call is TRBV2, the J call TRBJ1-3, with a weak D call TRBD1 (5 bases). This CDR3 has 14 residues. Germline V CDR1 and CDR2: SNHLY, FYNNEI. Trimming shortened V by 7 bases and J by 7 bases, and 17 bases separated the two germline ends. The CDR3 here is CASTRGQGFNTIYF. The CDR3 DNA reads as TGTGCCAGCACCCGAGGGCAGGGATTCAACACCATATATTTT. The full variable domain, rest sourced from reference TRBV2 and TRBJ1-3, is EPEVTQTPSHQVTQMGQEVILRCVPISNHLYFYWYRQILGQKVEFLVSFYNNEISEKSEIFDDQFSVERPDGSNFTLKIRSTKLEDSAMYFCASTRGQGFNTIYFGEGSWLTVV.

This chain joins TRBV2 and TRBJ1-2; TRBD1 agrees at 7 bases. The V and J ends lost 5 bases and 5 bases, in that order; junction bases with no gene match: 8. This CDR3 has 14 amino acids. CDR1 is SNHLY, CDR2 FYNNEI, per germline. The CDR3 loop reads CASSPYGTAYGYTF. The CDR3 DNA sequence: TGTGCCAGCAGTCCTTACGGGACAGCATATGGCTACACCTTC.

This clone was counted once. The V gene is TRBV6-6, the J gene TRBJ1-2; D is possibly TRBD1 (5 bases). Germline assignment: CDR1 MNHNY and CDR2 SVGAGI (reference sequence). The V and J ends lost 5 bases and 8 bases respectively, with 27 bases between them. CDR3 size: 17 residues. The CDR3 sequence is CASSPSPTGPPTGGYTF. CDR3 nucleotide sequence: TGTGCCAGCAGTCCCTCCCCGACGGGACCTCCAACGGGGGGCTACACCTTC.

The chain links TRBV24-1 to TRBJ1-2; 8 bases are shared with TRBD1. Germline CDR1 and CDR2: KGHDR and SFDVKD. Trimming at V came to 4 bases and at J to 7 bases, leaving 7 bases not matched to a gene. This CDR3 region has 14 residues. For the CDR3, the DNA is TGTGCCACCAGTGACAGGACAGGGTTCCGTGGCTACACCTTC. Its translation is CATSDRTGFRGYTF.

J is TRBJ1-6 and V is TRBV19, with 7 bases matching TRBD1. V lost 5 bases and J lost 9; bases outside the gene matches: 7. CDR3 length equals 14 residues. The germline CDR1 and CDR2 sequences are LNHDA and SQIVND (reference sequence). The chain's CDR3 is CASSPGQSFSPLHF. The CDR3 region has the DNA TGTGCCAGTAGTCCGGGACAGAGTTTTTCACCCCTCCACTTT.

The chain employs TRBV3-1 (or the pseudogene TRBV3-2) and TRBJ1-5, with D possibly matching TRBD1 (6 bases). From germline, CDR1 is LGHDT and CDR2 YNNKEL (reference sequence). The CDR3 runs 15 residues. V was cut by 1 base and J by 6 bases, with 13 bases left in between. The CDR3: CASSQGGGGGQPQHF. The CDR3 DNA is TGTGCCAGCAGCCAAGGGGGCGGGGGCGGTCAGCCCCAGCATTTT.

The DNA of the CDR3 is TGTGCCAGCAGCTTAGGGGGGAACACAGATACGCAGTATTTT. This codes for CASSLGGNTDTQYF. The chain has TRBV11-3 and TRBJ2-3; D might be TRBD1 or TRBD2, each matching 5 bases. From germline, CDR1 is SGHNT and CDR2 YENEEA. The ends were cut back, 1 base at V and 2 bases at J, with 7 bases in the middle. The CDR3 runs to 14 residues.